The 9 T cell receptor beta chains reported below all come from one sample, sequenced in a study of blood T cell repertoires in COVID-19. Sequenced by immunoSEQ multiplex PCR; TCRdb stores in-frame clones only, minus some. The table lists some 73,000 clones, around 70% of them singletons, with approximately 20% in the top ten. Sequenced input: peripheral blood. The receptor source for this set is a man aged 60 to 75 with acute or convalescent COVID-19.

The chain recombines TRBV28 with TRBJ2-5, with a possible D match to TRBD2 (6 bases). Germline CDR1 reads MDHEN; CDR2 reads SYDVKM. The CDR3 length is 12 residues. Trimming took 3 bases from V and 5 from J, leaving 7 bases between them. CDR3 region: CASSLAGETQYF. The CDR3 nucleotides read TGTGCCAGCAGTTTGGCGGGGGAGACCCAGTACTTC.

The chain carries TRBV6-6 and TRBJ2-5, with 8 bases fitting TRBD2. The CDR3 spans 12 residues. Germline V gene sequence: CDR1 MNHNY, CDR2 SVGAGI (reference sequence). In DNA, the CDR3 is TGTGGGACGGGAGGGAATTGGGAGACCCAGTACTTC. Amino acid sequence: CGTGGNWETQYF.

The chain combines TRBV30 with TRBJ2-1; TRBD2 agrees at 9 bases. CDR1 is GTSNPN and CDR2 is SVGIG in the germline V gene (reference sequence). This CDR3 is built from 16 residues. V gave up 1 base and J gave up 10 bases; unmatched junction bases: 14. The CDR3 region is CAWSAGGAGGPGEQFF. The CDR3 DNA reads as TGTGCCTGGAGTGCCGGGGGAGCGGGAGGCCCCGGGGAGCAGTTCTTC.

This clone occurred a few times. This rearrangement joins TRBV29-1 to TRBJ2-1, with a weak D call TRBD2 (5 bases). CDR1 is SQVTM, CDR2 ANQGSEA, per germline. The V and J ends lost 1 base and 9 bases respectively, with 13 bases between them. The CDR3 contains 13 residues. This chain's CDR3 is CSVEGSVGAEQFF. CDR3 nucleotide sequence: TGCAGCGTTGAAGGGTCAGTGGGAGCTGAGCAGTTCTTC.

This clone was recorded only once. The J gene is TRBJ2-4, the V gene TRBV24-1; D might be TRBD1 (7 bases). Trimming left V 1 base short and J 0 bases short, with 24 bases between. The CDR3 length is 21 residues. Germline assignment: CDR1 KGHDR and CDR2 SFDVKD. The CDR3 sequence: CATSDLPGGIRFHLAKNIQYF. Written as DNA, the CDR3 is TGTGCCACCAGTGATTTACCAGGGGGGATAAGATTTCACTTAGCCAAAAACATTCAGTACTTC.

This chain joins TRBV30 and TRBJ2-1; 8 nucleotides match TRBD2. Germline V gene lookup returns CDR1 GTSNPN and CDR2 SVGIG (reference sequence). V lost 4 bases and J lost 5; bases outside the gene matches: 4. The CDR3 covers 13 residues. Here the CDR3 DNA reads TGTGCCTGGAACGGACTAGCACACAATGAGCAGTTCTTC. Translation: CAWNGLAHNEQFF.

V and J are TRBV19 and TRBJ1-1; TRBD1 aligns across 7 bases. The CDR3 has 14 residues. CDR1 LNHDA and CDR2 SQIVND come from the germline V gene (reference sequence). Trimming took 7 bases from V and 0 from J; bases not matched to a gene: 5. Here the CDR3 reads CASIPDRLNTEAFF. CDR3 DNA: TGTGCCAGTATCCCGGACAGGCTGAACACTGAAGCTTTCTTT. Variable domain in full (rest from reference TRBV19 and TRBJ1-1): DGGITQSPKYLFRKEGQNVTLSCEQNLNHDAMYWYRQDPGQGLRLIYYSQIVNDFQKGDIAEGYSVSREKKESFPLTVTSAQKNPTAFYLCASIPDRLNTEAFFGQGTRLTVV.

This clone was seen more than once but under ten times. The CDR3 coding sequence is TGCGCCAGCAGCACGGCGACGGGGAATGAAAAACTGTTTTTT. Translated, it gives CASSTATGNEKLFF. This sequence joins TRBV5-1 and TRBJ1-4, with D uncertain. Germline-derived CDR1 and CDR2 are SGHRS and YFSETQ. The CDR3 spans 14 residues. The V end lost 4 bases, the J end lost 5 bases, and 12 bases lay between the germline ends.

CDR3 loop: CASSGGQGGANVLTF. The CDR3 coding sequence is TGTGCCAGCAGTGGGGGACAGGGTGGGGCCAACGTCCTGACTTTC. The rearrangement joins TRBV6-4 to TRBJ2-6; the match to TRBD1 covers 9 bases. V shed 4 bases, J shed 3 bases, and the junction held 1 base outside the gene matches. Germline V gene lookup returns CDR1 MRHNA and CDR2 SNTAGT. CDR3 size: 15 residues.